Below, 21 T cell receptor beta chains from the same sample are listed, as sequenced in a study of cytomegalovirus exposure and HLA in healthy donors. The PCR was carried out with 60 Vbeta primers and 13 Jbeta primers. Assay: immunoSEQ multiplex PCR; the TCRdb copy retains only in-frame clones and omits some. The sample comprises about 120,000 clones, roughly 60% of which are singletons, and about 9.1% rests with the top ten. The sample consisted of PBMCs. These receptors originate from a man aged 35 to 55 in good health and CMV-seropositive.

V is TRBV28 and J is TRBJ1-2, with D maybe TRBD1 (5 bases). V gave up 8 bases and J gave up 1 base, with 14 bases separating them. Germline values: CDR1 MDHEN, CDR2 SYDVKM. This CDR3 has 14 amino acids. Here the CDR3 reads CASLLDSRNYGYTF. In nucleotides, the CDR3 is TGTGCCAGCCTGTTAGACAGCCGTAACTATGGCTACACCTTC.

The chain joins TRBV27 to TRBJ2-1; 8 nucleotides align to TRBD1. V trimming: 10 bases; J trimming: 2 bases; junction bases outside the gene matches: 7. CDR1 is MNHEY, CDR2 SMNVEV, per germline (reference sequence). The CDR3 totals 14 residues. The CDR3: CATSQGAAYNEQFF. The DNA of the CDR3 is TGTGCCACTTCTCAGGGGGCCGCCTACAATGAGCAGTTCTTC.

The chain joins TRBV4-1 to TRBJ2-1, with 7 bases fitting TRBD2. V was clipped by 0 bases and J by 4 bases; unmatched bases: 12. The V gene's germline CDR1 is MGHRA and CDR2 YSYEKL. CDR3 length equals 18 residues. The CDR3 spells CASSQDRVERGAYNEQFF. The CDR3 DNA reads TGCGCCAGCAGCCAAGATAGGGTAGAGCGGGGAGCTTACAATGAGCAGTTCTTC.

The rearrangement links TRBV15 to TRBJ1-5; D not certain. The CDR3 covers 16 residues. V shed 0 bases and J shed 0 bases, with 9 bases lying between them. Looked up from germline, CDR1 is LNHNV and CDR2 is YYDKDF (reference sequence). The CDR3 protein is CATSRDPGVSNQPQHF. In DNA form, the CDR3 reads TGTGCCACCAGCAGAGATCCCGGAGTTAGCAATCAGCCCCAGCATTTT.

This chain links TRBV9 with TRBJ2-1, with 7 bases that match TRBD2. The germline gives CDR1 SGDLS, CDR2 YYNGEE. The CDR3 runs to 15 residues. The trim removed 0 bases at V and 3 bases at J, leaving 3 bases unmatched. CDR3 bases: TGTGCCAGCAGCGTAGCTGGCGGGGGCTACAATGAGCAGTTCTTC. Translation: CASSVAGGGYNEQFF.

In the case of this clone: This same CDR3 is encoded by further DNA sequences in the sample. The chain uses TRBV7-9 and TRBJ2-1; the match to TRBD2 covers 7 bases. J gave up 6 bases and V 6 bases, and 11 bases lay outside the gene matches. CDR3 length: 15 amino acids. CDR1 and CDR2 from the germline V gene are SEHNR and FQNEAQ (reference sequence). CDR3 coding DNA: TGTGCCAGCAGGTATCGGGAGGCGCGGGGCAATGAGCAGTTCTTC. This gives the protein CASRYREARGNEQFF.

The chain recombines TRBV30 with TRBJ2-6; TRBD1 aligns across 11 bases. The CDR3 extends over 17 amino acids. With V trimmed by 2 bases and J by 4 bases, 7 bases remained unmatched. The germline gives CDR1 GTSNPN, CDR2 SVGIG (reference sequence). CDR3 nucleotides: TGTGCCTGGAGTCGCGGACAGGGGGCGCTAGGGGCCAACGTCCTGACTTTC. Its protein is CAWSRGQGALGANVLTF.

The genes are TRBV4-2 and TRBJ2-7, with TRBD2 matching 7 bases. The trim removed 5 bases at V and 4 bases at J, leaving 8 bases unmatched. The CDR3 runs to 14 residues. Germline V gene data show CDR1 as LGHNA and CDR2 as YNFKEQ. CDR3 nucleotide sequence: TGTGCCAGCAGCTATGATAGCGGGCAATACGAGCAGTACTTC. Its translation: CASSYDSGQYEQYF.

The V gene is TRBV4-3, the J gene TRBJ2-7; 9 bases match TRBD2. In germline, CDR1 is LGHNA, CDR2 YSLEER. V gave up 0 bases and J gave up 1 base; unmatched junction bases: 13. The CDR3 is 19 residues long. CDR3: CASSQEAIAGEAQSYEQYF. DNA for the CDR3: TGCGCCAGCAGCCAAGAAGCTATAGCGGGAGAAGCGCAGTCCTACGAGCAGTACTTC.

This clone was seen a handful of times. CDR3 sequence: CASSVSGGPEQYF. Here the CDR3 DNA reads TGTGCCAGCAGCGTAAGCGGAGGCCCCGAGCAGTACTTC. The chain links TRBV9 to TRBJ2-7; the D gene is possibly TRBD2 (5 bases). Germline V gene lookup returns CDR1 SGDLS and CDR2 YYNGEE. Trimming cost V 1 base and J 6 bases, with 11 bases left between them. The CDR3 totals 13 residues.

The chain combines TRBV5-1 with TRBJ1-5; D may be TRBD1 (5 bases). The length of the CDR3 is 16 residues. Between the trimmed V and J ends, which lost 0 bases and 3 bases, there was a span of 13 bases. Germline CDR1 is SGHRS and CDR2 is YFSETQ. Written as DNA, the CDR3 is TGCGCCAGCAGCTTGGGAGGCGGGGGACCCAATCAGCCCCAGCATTTT. This encodes CASSLGGGGPNQPQHF.

The chain has TRBV5-1 and TRBJ1-1; no clear D gene. Germline V gene sequence: CDR1 SGHRS, CDR2 YFSETQ. The CDR3 extends over 15 amino acids. Trimming stripped 0 bases from V and 0 bases from J, with 9 bases between. The DNA of the CDR3 is TGCGCCAGCAGCTTGGAGCCCTCCGTGAACACTGAAGCTTTCTTT. The encoded protein is CASSLEPSVNTEAFF.

This chain connects TRBV6-1 to TRBJ1-2, with 7 bases aligning to TRBD1. The CDR3 sequence is 13 residues long. Germline CDR1 reads MNHNS; CDR2 reads SASEGT. The J segment lost 4 bases and the V segment lost 6 bases, leaving 5 bases of the junction unmatched. Here the CDR3 reads CASRLRQGYGYTF. The CDR3 DNA reads TGTGCCAGCAGGCTCCGACAGGGCTATGGCTACACCTTC.

The chain is built from TRBV30 and TRBJ1-1; 7 bases line up with TRBD1. The length of the CDR3 is 13 residues. V shed 4 bases and J 5 bases; nucleotides not matched to a gene: 7. Germline V gene sequence: CDR1 GTSNPN, CDR2 SVGIG (reference sequence). The CDR3 spells CAWIIGGRTEAFF. DNA of the CDR3: TGTGCCTGGATTATAGGGGGCCGGACTGAAGCTTTCTTT.

V is TRBV7-9 and J is TRBJ2-3; the match to TRBD1 covers 9 bases. The CDR3 extends over 16 amino acids. V lost 4 bases to trimming and J lost 7 bases; unmatched junction nucleotides: 12. CDR1 is SEHNR and CDR2 is FQNEAQ in the germline V gene (reference sequence). The CDR3 loop reads CASSSSGTGFLHTQYF. CDR3 nucleotides: TGTGCCAGCAGCTCTTCCGGGACAGGGTTCCTCCATACGCAGTATTTT.

V is TRBV2 and J is TRBJ2-1; D gene uncertain. The CDR3 length is 12 residues. Trimming shortened V by 3 bases and J by 3 bases, and 3 bases separated the two germline ends. Per germline, CDR1 SNHLY and CDR2 FYNNEI. The CDR3 sequence: CASSDRYNEQFF. CDR3 sequence (DNA): TGTGCCAGCAGTGACCGCTACAATGAGCAGTTCTTC.

V is TRBV11-2 and J is TRBJ2-7; D uncertain. The CDR3 loop spans 14 amino acids. The germline V gene has CDR1 SGHAT and CDR2 FQNNGV. V lost 5 bases and J 0 bases, leaving 11 bases between the germline ends. The CDR3 DNA reads as TGTGCCAGCAGCCCGTCTAGGAGCTCCTACGAGCAGTACTTC. Translation: CASSPSRSSYEQYF.

This chain uses TRBV5-1 with TRBJ2-5, with 9 bases fitting TRBD1. From germline, CDR1 is SGHRS and CDR2 YFSETQ. After removal of 4 bases from V and 5 bases from J, the junction contained 9 bases not matched to a gene. The CDR3 loop spans 15 amino acids. CDR3 in DNA: TGCGCCAGCAGCGGCCGGGACAGGGTTTGGGAGACCCAGTACTTC. Its protein is CASSGRDRVWETQYF.

This clone was counted a few times. The V and J genes are TRBV5-1 and TRBJ2-1, with D hard to call. With 1 base removed from V and 0 bases from J, the gap between germline ends came to 8 bases. Germline loops: CDR1 SGHRS, CDR2 YFSETQ. The CDR3 covers 15 residues. The CDR3 spells CASSLLSSSYNEQFF. In DNA form, the CDR3 reads TGCGCCAGCAGCTTGTTATCGAGCTCCTACAATGAGCAGTTCTTC.

The chain is built from TRBV28 and TRBJ1-2; D remains unclear. Germline V CDR1 and CDR2: MDHEN, SYDVKM. The length of the CDR3 is 12 residues. The ends were cut back, 6 bases at V and 4 bases at J, with 9 bases in the middle. CDR3 residues: CASSRSGYGYTF. For the CDR3, the DNA is TGTGCCAGCAGCCGGTCCGGCTATGGCTACACCTTC.

The rearrangement uses TRBV4-2 and TRBJ2-4; 9 bases align to TRBD2. Looked up from germline, CDR1 is LGHNA and CDR2 is YNFKEQ. The length of the CDR3 is 15 residues. The J segment lost 5 bases and the V segment lost 1 base, leaving 3 bases of the junction unmatched. CDR3 loop: CASSQAAGGQNIQYF. For the CDR3, the DNA is TGTGCCAGCAGCCAAGCAGCGGGAGGCCAAAACATTCAGTACTTC.